Listed here are 20 T cell receptor beta chains from one sample, sequenced in a study of blood T cell repertoires in COVID-19. The method was immunoSEQ multiplex PCR; TCRdb's version includes in-frame clones alone and lacks a portion of them. Of about 440,000 clones listed, around 88% are singletons. Specimen: peripheral blood. The receptors were sampled from a woman aged 45-65 years with COVID-19, enrolled during active disease.

The V call is TRBV19, the J call TRBJ2-7; tentative D call: TRBD1 (6 bases). The CDR3 is 12 amino acids. Trimming left V 4 bases short and J 5 bases short, with 9 bases between. Germline loops: CDR1 LNHDA, CDR2 SQIVND (reference sequence). The CDR3 sequence: CASSNTGNEQYF. The CDR3 coding sequence is TGTGCCAGTAGTAACACAGGGAACGAGCAGTACTTC.

The chain links TRBV30 to TRBJ1-5, with a weak D call TRBD1 (5 bases). CDR1 and CDR2 (germline): GTSNPN, SVGIG (reference sequence). The V gene lost 4 bases and the J gene lost 5 bases, with 12 bases spanning the gap. The CDR3 loop spans 13 amino acids. CDR3 sequence reads: CAWTPAGHQPQHF. The CDR3 nucleotides read TGTGCCTGGACGCCAGCAGGGCATCAGCCCCAGCATTTT.

The chain recombines TRBV9 with TRBJ1-1, with TRBD1 matching 8 bases. V lost 3 bases and J lost 1; bases outside the gene matches: 5. The CDR3 loop spans 15 amino acids. Germline CDR1 is SGDLS and CDR2 is YYNGEE. The CDR3 loop reads CASSARGTGNTEAFF. Here the CDR3 DNA reads TGTGCCAGCAGCGCCCGTGGGACAGGGAACACTGAAGCTTTCTTT.

V is TRBV9 and J is TRBJ2-7; 10 nucleotides agree with TRBD2. Trimming removed 4 bases from V and 2 bases from J; junction bases left unmatched: 9. The CDR3 covers 16 residues. CDR1 is SGDLS and CDR2 is YYNGEE in the germline V gene. This CDR3 reads CASSPKGTSVPYEQYF. In DNA form, the CDR3 reads TGTGCCAGCAGCCCAAAGGGGACTAGCGTCCCCTACGAGCAGTACTTC.

The chain employs TRBV19 and TRBJ2-2; 12 positions match TRBD2. There are 16 residues in the CDR3. V shed 5 bases and J 4 bases; nucleotides not matched to a gene: 5. Germline CDR1 is LNHDA and CDR2 is SQIVND (reference sequence). CDR3 loop: CASSSLAGGTTGELFF. The CDR3 DNA sequence: TGTGCCAGTAGTTCCCTAGCGGGGGGGACCACCGGGGAGCTGTTTTTT.

This clone appeared a single time. The sample has other DNA sequences that encode this CDR3 too. V and J are TRBV19 and TRBJ2-7, with TRBD1 as a possible D gene (6 bases). The CDR3 is 13 amino acids. CDR1 LNHDA and CDR2 SQIVND come from the germline V gene (reference sequence). With 3 bases removed from V and 2 bases from J, the gap between germline ends came to 8 bases. CDR3 in amino acids: CASSIGQPYEQYF. CDR3 in DNA: TGTGCCAGTAGTATTGGACAGCCCTACGAGCAGTACTTC.

The CDR3 DNA follows: TGTGCCTGGAGTGAGTTGGCAGGGAATCAGCCCCAGCATTTT. Translated: CAWSELAGNQPQHF. The chain couples TRBV30 to TRBJ1-5; possibly TRBD1 for D (5 bases). V was clipped by 1 base and J by 4 bases, with 11 bases between them. Germline CDR1 is GTSNPN and CDR2 is SVGIG (reference sequence). This CDR3 region has 14 residues.

The chain is built from TRBV6-2 or TRBV6-3 and TRBJ2-5; TRBD2 matches at 10 bases. V lost 5 bases, J lost 5 bases, and 5 bases stayed unmatched. There are 14 residues in the CDR3. Germline CDR1 reads MNHEY; CDR2 reads SVGEGT. The CDR3 is CASSNGLAVETQYF. The CDR3 DNA reads as TGTGCCAGCAGTAATGGACTAGCGGTGGAGACCCAGTACTTC.

The V call is TRBV19, the J call TRBJ1-1; D is ambiguous. Germline-derived CDR1 and CDR2 are LNHDA and SQIVND (reference sequence). The CDR3 sequence is 16 residues long. V gave up 1 base and J gave up 1 base, with 13 bases separating them. CDR3 DNA sequence: TGTGCCAGTAGTATAGTAGCTTGGAGGGCGAACACTGAAGCTTTCTTT. It codes for CASSIVAWRANTEAFF.

The chain joins TRBV11-2 to TRBJ2-7; 7 bases map to TRBD2. With 1 base clipped from V and 6 bases from J, the junction kept 3 bases outside the gene matches. CDR3 size: 13 residues. Germline CDR1 is SGHAT and CDR2 is FQNNGV. The CDR3 loop reads CASSLGAGVEQYF. Here the CDR3 DNA reads TGTGCCAGCAGCTTAGGGGCGGGGGTCGAGCAGTACTTC.

The chain combines TRBV3-1 (or the pseudogene TRBV3-2) with TRBJ2-7, with D perhaps matching TRBD1 (6 bases). This CDR3 has 17 residues. Per germline, CDR1 LGHDT and CDR2 YNNKEL (reference sequence). V was trimmed by 4 bases and J by 0 bases, leaving 19 bases between them. CDR3 in amino acids: CASSPLWGQGSSYEQYF. The CDR3, as DNA: TGTGCCAGCAGCCCCCTTTGGGGCCAGGGGAGCTCCTACGAGCAGTACTTC.

A single count supports this clone. J is TRBJ1-5 and V is TRBV6-5; D call uncertain. Germline values: CDR1 MNHEY, CDR2 SVGAGI. The V and J ends lost 6 bases and 7 bases respectively, with 10 bases between them. The CDR3 runs 12 residues. CDR3 sequence (DNA): TGTGCCAGCAGCCGGATCGGGCAGCCCCAGCATTTT. The encoded protein is CASSRIGQPQHF.

V and J are TRBV30 and TRBJ1-1, with D unresolved. Germline CDR1 is GTSNPN and CDR2 is SVGIG (reference sequence). This CDR3 has 12 residues. Between the trimmed V and J ends, which lost 5 bases and 3 bases, there was a span of 10 bases. CDR3 DNA: TGTGCCTGGGGCCCTTCATACACTGAAGCTTTCTTT. It yields the protein CAWGPSYTEAFF.

J is TRBJ2-7 and V is TRBV6-5; TRBD2 agrees at 13 bases. The CDR3 extends over 15 amino acids. Trimming cost V 3 bases and J 4 bases; bases outside gene matches: 3. In germline, CDR1 is MNHEY, CDR2 SVGAGI. The CDR3 spells CASSYRLAGGYEQYF. CDR3 in DNA: TGTGCCAGCAGTTATCGACTAGCGGGGGGTTACGAGCAGTACTTC.

The V call is TRBV4-1, the J call TRBJ1-2; no definite D call. The germline V gene has CDR1 MGHRA and CDR2 YSYEKL. The V end was cut by 3 bases, the J end by 4 bases, with 15 bases between. The CDR3 runs to 15 residues. CDR3 amino acids: CASSQDYRATYGYTF. CDR3 DNA: TGCGCCAGCAGCCAGGACTACCGGGCCACCTATGGCTACACCTTC.

This chain connects TRBV19 to TRBJ1-2; D remains unclear. V lost 1 base and J lost 7, with 13 bases in between. Germline V CDR1 and CDR2: LNHDA, SQIVND (reference sequence). The CDR3 is 14 amino acids. CDR3 DNA: TGTGCCAGTAGTATAGTGGTGGTGGACTCTGGCTACACCTTC. It translates to CASSIVVVDSGYTF.

The chain is built from TRBV6-6 and TRBJ1-4; 7 nucleotides line up with TRBD1. The germline V gene encodes CDR1 MNHNY and CDR2 SVGAGI (reference sequence). This CDR3 comprises 14 residues. The V gene end was trimmed by 8 bases and the J gene end by 2 bases; junction bases not matched to a gene: 5. CDR3 nucleotides: TGTGCCAGCGGTGAGGGGGCTACTAATGAAAAACTGTTTTTT. Amino acid sequence: CASGEGATNEKLFF.

V and J are TRBV9 and TRBJ2-7, with D possibly matching TRBD2 (6 bases). Between the trimmed V and J ends, which lost 0 bases and 3 bases, there was a span of 13 bases. The CDR3 runs 15 residues. The germline gives CDR1 SGDLS, CDR2 YYNGEE. This chain's CDR3 is CASSVGRDGGYEQYF. In nucleotides, the CDR3 is TGTGCCAGCAGCGTAGGACGGGACGGGGGCTACGAGCAGTACTTC.

This clone was seen just once. DNA of the CDR3: TGTGCCAGCAGCCAAGTGAGGTCAGGGGGTGACGAGCAGTACTTC. Translated, it gives CASSQVRSGGDEQYF. The V and J genes are TRBV14 and TRBJ2-7; 7 positions agree with TRBD1. Per the germline V gene, CDR1 is SGHDN and CDR2 is FVKESK. The ends lost 1 base at V and 5 bases at J; junction bases unmatched: 8. This CDR3 is 15 amino acids long.

V usage is TRBV13 and J usage is TRBJ2-5; 11 nucleotides line up with TRBD2. The CDR3 runs to 17 residues. The V gene's germline CDR1 is PRHDT and CDR2 FYEKMQ (reference sequence). J lost 5 bases, V lost 4 bases, and 12 bases had no gene match. Here the CDR3 DNA reads TGTGCCAGCAGCTCCCAATCTAGCGGGAGGCCTAGGGAGACCCAGTACTTC. Amino acid sequence: CASSSQSSGRPRETQYF.